Listed here are 21 T cell receptor beta chains from one sample, sequenced in a study of cytomegalovirus exposure and HLA in healthy donors. The PCR had 60 Vbeta and 13 Jbeta primers. Method: immunoSEQ multiplex PCR; TCRdb's copy keeps in-frame clones and lacks some. This repertoire comprises about 140,000 clones; its ten largest clones make up approximately 0.88%. The source material was PBMCs. The receptors shown here come from a male donor in good health and CMV-seronegative.

The chain is built from TRBV28 and TRBJ2-7; 12 positions agree with TRBD2. The CDR3 has 15 residues. CDR1 is MDHEN, CDR2 SYDVKM, per germline. The trim removed 5 bases at V and 3 bases at J, leaving 5 bases unmatched. The CDR3 DNA reads as TGTGCCAGCAGTACCCGGACTAGCGGGAACTACGAGCAGTACTTC. Protein product: CASSTRTSGNYEQYF.

The chain recombines TRBV18 with TRBJ1-4; 10 nucleotides agree with TRBD1. CDR1 KGHSH and CDR2 LQKENI come from the germline V gene. This CDR3 region has 14 residues. V lost 3 bases to trimming and J lost 8 bases; unmatched junction nucleotides: 3. The CDR3 sequence is CASSPGQGEEKLFF. In DNA, the CDR3 is TGTGCCAGCTCACCCGGACAGGGGGAAGAAAAACTGTTTTTT.

The chain uses TRBV10-3 and TRBJ2-3; 9 positions agree with TRBD2. Germline V gene lookup returns CDR1 ENHRY and CDR2 SYGVKD. This CDR3 has 14 amino acids. J gave up 2 bases and V 5 bases, and 2 bases lay outside the gene matches. The CDR3 loop is CAISLAGATDTQYF. The DNA of the CDR3 is TGTGCCATCAGTTTAGCGGGGGCCACAGATACGCAGTATTTT.

This CDR3 reads CASSHLPGQGAEAFF. CDR3 sequence (DNA): TGTGCCAGCAGCCATCTTCCGGGACAGGGGGCTGAAGCTTTCTTT. The gene calls are TRBV6-5 and TRBJ1-1; 11 positions agree with TRBD1. The junction had 9 bases not matched to a gene; V was cut back by 6 bases and J by 6 bases. The CDR3 is made up of 15 amino acids. CDR1 and CDR2 from the germline V gene are MNHEY and SVGAGI.

The V gene is TRBV29-1, the J gene TRBJ1-4; D might be TRBD1 (5 bases). The V gene's germline CDR1 is SQVTM and CDR2 ANQGSEA. Trimming pared 7 bases from V and 8 bases from J, leaving 17 bases between. The CDR3 is 13 amino acids. DNA for the CDR3: TGCAGCGCCGGAGGCGGGGACGGCGAAAAACTGTTTTTT. This encodes CSAGGGDGEKLFF.

V is TRBV27 and J is TRBJ2-7; 7 bases map to TRBD2. After removal of 5 bases from V and 3 bases from J, the junction contained 4 bases not matched to a gene. The CDR3 runs 13 residues. CDR1 is MNHEY and CDR2 is SMNVEV in the germline V gene (reference sequence). CDR3: CASSIGGYYEQYF. As DNA, the CDR3 is TGTGCCAGCAGTATCGGGGGGTACTACGAGCAGTACTTC.

The CDR3 nucleotides are TGCGCCAGCAGCTTGGTCCCCGGGACAGGGAGCAATGAGCAGTTCTTC. Translating gives CASSLVPGTGSNEQFF. The chain uses TRBV5-1 and TRBJ2-1; 9 bases line up with TRBD1. Losses at the gene ends were 0 bases for V and 6 bases for J; bases not matched to a gene: 7. The germline V gene encodes CDR1 SGHRS and CDR2 YFSETQ. The CDR3 covers 16 residues.

This chain joins TRBV29-1 and TRBJ2-7; TRBD2 might be the D (5 bases). CDR1 is SQVTM and CDR2 is ANQGSEA in the germline V gene. This CDR3 region has 12 residues. Trimming pared 4 bases from V and 4 bases from J, leaving 11 bases between. CDR3 amino acids: CSVGATGYEQYF. The CDR3 DNA reads TGCAGCGTTGGGGCAACGGGATACGAGCAGTACTTC.

V and J are TRBV5-8 and TRBJ1-1; 7 bases line up with TRBD1. The CDR3 is made up of 11 amino acids. The V gene's germline CDR1 is SGHTS and CDR2 YDEGEE. The V gene end was trimmed by 10 bases and the J gene end by 5 bases; junction bases not matched to a gene: 5. The CDR3 bases are TGTGCCCTTAACAGGGGTACTGAAGCTTTCTTT. Protein product: CALNRGTEAFF. The whole variable domain, filled in from reference TRBV5-8 and TRBJ1-1, reads EAGVTQSPTHLIKTRGQQATLRCSPISGHTSVYWYQQALGLGLQFLLWYDEGEERNRGNFPPRFSGRQFPNYSSELNVNALELEDSALYLCALNRGTEAFFGQGTRLTVV.

V usage is TRBV19 and J usage is TRBJ2-2, with TRBD2 identical over 7 bases. Germline assignment: CDR1 LNHDA and CDR2 SQIVND (reference sequence). V trimming: 6 bases; J trimming: 0 bases; junction bases outside the gene matches: 1. The CDR3 covers 14 residues. This CDR3 is CASRAGANTGELFF. In DNA, the CDR3 is TGTGCCAGTAGGGCGGGAGCGAACACCGGGGAGCTGTTTTTT.

The rearrangement uses TRBV5-1 and TRBJ2-2; TRBD2 aligns across 14 bases. V dropped 4 bases and J dropped 1; count of bases not matched to a gene: 12. CDR1 SGHRS and CDR2 YFSETQ come from the germline V gene. The CDR3 has 20 amino acids. The CDR3 sequence is CASSTGTSGSGAWNTGELFF. The CDR3 DNA reads TGCGCCAGCAGCACCGGGACTAGCGGGAGCGGTGCTTGGAACACCGGGGAGCTGTTTTTT.

The V call is TRBV5-1, the J call TRBJ2-1; D is perhaps TRBD2 (5 bases). This CDR3 contains 12 residues. V lost 3 bases and J 5 bases, leaving 6 bases between the germline ends. CDR1 SGHRS and CDR2 YFSETQ come from the germline V gene. The CDR3: CASSWTDNEQFF. The DNA of the CDR3 is TGCGCCAGCAGCTGGACTGACAATGAGCAGTTCTTC. Variable domain in full (rest from reference TRBV5-1 and TRBJ2-1): KAGVTQTPRYLIKTRGQQVTLSCSPISGHRSVSWYQQTPGQGLQFLFEYFSETQRNKGNFPGRFSGRQFSNSRSEMNVSTLELGDSALYLCASSWTDNEQFFGPGTRLTVL.

The V call is TRBV10-3, the J call TRBJ2-3, with D perhaps matching TRBD2 (5 bases). Trimming stripped 4 bases from V and 0 bases from J, with 14 bases between. Per the germline V gene, CDR1 is ENHRY and CDR2 is SYGVKD. The CDR3 is 16 amino acids. CDR3 residues: CAISGSEERSTDTQYF. The CDR3 DNA sequence: TGTGCCATCAGTGGGTCGGAGGAACGCAGCACAGATACGCAGTATTTT.

CDR3 DNA sequence: TGTGCCAGCAGTTTGCCAGGGAGGGGGAACACTGAAGCTTTCTTT. Its protein is CASSLPGRGNTEAFF. This chain links TRBV28 with TRBJ1-1, with D perhaps matching TRBD1 (5 bases). The CDR3 is 15 amino acids. CDR1 and CDR2 from the germline V gene are MDHEN and SYDVKM. The V gene lost 3 bases and the J gene lost 1 base, with 12 bases spanning the gap.

The chain recombines TRBV5-6 with TRBJ1-2, with TRBD1 as a possible D gene (5 bases). The CDR3 spans 16 residues. Looked up from germline, CDR1 is SGHDT and CDR2 is YYEEEE. The V end lost 1 base, the J end lost 0 bases, and 13 bases lay between the germline ends. The DNA of the CDR3 is TGTGCCAGCAGCTTGCGCGGGGCACAACCTAACTATGGCTACACCTTC. Translated, it gives CASSLRGAQPNYGYTF.

The rearrangement links TRBV6-5 to TRBJ2-7, with 12 bases lining up with TRBD1. CDR1 is MNHEY and CDR2 is SVGAGI in the germline V gene. The V segment lost 5 bases and the J segment 2 bases; nucleotides outside the gene matches: 4. CDR3 length equals 15 residues. Here the CDR3 reads CASSGGTGGAYEQYF. CDR3 nucleotide sequence: TGTGCCAGCAGTGGAGGGACAGGGGGCGCCTACGAGCAGTACTTC.

The gene calls are TRBV5-1 and TRBJ1-1, with D possibly matching TRBD1 (6 bases). Deletions cut 4 bases from V and 1 base from J, with 11 bases between. The CDR3 extends over 14 amino acids. CDR1 and CDR2 (germline): SGHRS, YFSETQ. CDR3 residues: CASSLQGQNTEAFF. The CDR3 nucleotides are TGCGCCAGCAGCCTCCAGGGACAGAACACTGAAGCTTTCTTT. The whole variable domain, filled in from reference TRBV5-1 and TRBJ1-1, reads KAGVTQTPRYLIKTRGQQVTLSCSPISGHRSVSWYQQTPGQGLQFLFEYFSETQRNKGNFPGRFSGRQFSNSRSEMNVSTLELGDSALYLCASSLQGQNTEAFFGQGTRLTVV.

The chain is built from TRBV19 and TRBJ2-7; no definite D call. CDR1 and CDR2 from the germline V gene are LNHDA and SQIVND (reference sequence). The V and J ends lost 8 bases and 2 bases respectively, with 13 bases between them. The CDR3 is 13 amino acids. CDR3: CASSPASAYEQYF. The DNA of the CDR3 is TGTGCCAGTTCCCCGGCCAGCGCCTACGAGCAGTACTTC.

The chain recombines TRBV5-6 with TRBJ2-5; 9 bases are shared with TRBD1. TRBJ2-7 matches the DNA end more closely, so the J call is doubtful. CDR1 and CDR2 (germline): SGHDT, YYEEEE. The CDR3 extends over 16 amino acids. The CDR3 sequence is CASSSPFGTGNYEQYF. DNA for the CDR3: TGTGCCAGCAGCTCCCCCTTCGGGACAGGGAACTACGAGCAGTACTTC.

The rearrangement joins TRBV5-1 to TRBJ2-2, with TRBD1 matching 12 bases. The CDR3 spans 16 residues. Germline V CDR1 and CDR2: SGHRS, YFSETQ. The junction had 7 bases not matched to a gene; V was cut back by 4 bases and J by 6 bases. CDR3 sequence reads: CASSPQGQGASGELFF. The CDR3 bases are TGCGCCAGCAGCCCGCAGGGACAGGGGGCTTCCGGGGAGCTGTTTTTT.

The J gene is TRBJ2-1, the V gene TRBV5-6; 7 positions agree with TRBD1. The CDR3 runs to 15 residues. Trimming removed 0 bases from V and 3 bases from J; junction bases left unmatched: 3. Germline V gives CDR1 SGHDT, CDR2 YYEEEE. The CDR3 DNA is TGTGCCAGCAGCTTGGGAGGGGGCTACTACAATGAGCAGTTCTTC. The encoded protein is CASSLGGGYYNEQFF.